This TCR beta chain stems from a study of blood T cell repertoires in COVID-19. Here immunoSEQ multiplex PCR was the method, and the copy in TCRdb shows in-frame clones only, minus some. This table holds 300,000 to 450,000 clones, more than 70% found once. V was clipped by 6 bases and J by 7 bases; unmatched bases: 8. CDR1 and CDR2 (germline): SGHTA, FQGTGA. The CDR3 is made up of 14 amino acids. The sample comprised peripheral blood. This sequence originates from a woman aged 60-75 years with COVID-19, enrolled during active disease. J is TRBJ2-1 and V is TRBV7-3; 8 nucleotides match TRBD1. The CDR3 here is CASSLGQAWNEQFF. As DNA, the CDR3 is TGTGCCAGCAGTTTGGGACAGGCTTGGAATGAGCAGTTCTTC.